The TCR beta chain described here comes from a study of vaccination and CD4 T cells after COVID-19. Sequencing of cultured CD4+ T cell DNA used the Oncomine TCR Beta short-read assay. Investigators obtained genomic DNA by extraction from cultured CD4+ T cells. TCRdb recomputed calls from the PCR reads with MiXCR, one row per CDR3 protein. The table records fewer than 11,000 distinct CDR3 sequences, about 30% of them present only once. The V gene's germline CDR1 is DFQATT and CDR2 SNEGSKA (reference sequence). This CDR3 comprises 12 residues. The V end lost 6 bases, the J end lost 7 bases, and 15 bases lay between the germline ends. As for this clonotype: Its cognate antigen is unknown.

Stated treatment: roughly 11-day PBMC culture with coronavirus spike peptide pools or control peptides (ViraFEST assay). Samples of CD4+ T cells were obtained from the unexposed donor before the COVID-19 pandemic (2011-2018). This rearrangement joins TRBV20-1 to TRBJ1-1; a possible D gene is TRBD1 (5 bases). This TCR came from a human donor in good health. Input material: CD4+ T cells from blood, cultured in vitro. The CDR3 region has the DNA TGCAGTGCCCGTACGGGGGTCGGTGAAGCTTTCTTT. Translated: CSARTGVGEAFF.